This T cell receptor beta chain was identified during a study of molecular identifiers for immune sequencing clone quantification. General study results and limits: More than 850,000 naive cells reportedly did not prevent detection of spiked Jurkat TCR RNA from one cell.

The CDR3 has 14 residues. Germline V gives CDR1 SGHTS, CDR2 YDEGEE. Trimming shortened V by 2 bases and J by 2 bases, and 11 bases separated the two germline ends. This clonotype showed up many times. Its target is not known. Input for naive CD8 libraries was 20,000 to 1,000,000 sorted cells; the RNA fraction used was 10%, 30% or 50%. As CD8+CD4-CCR7+CD45RA+ cells, naive CD8 T cells were sorted. MiXCR was run by TCRdb on the PCR reads, yielding one entry per CDR3 protein. The sample lists 79,000 or so distinct CDR3 sequences, approximately 25% occurring once. The sequencing input was naive CD8+ T cells from blood, with Jurkat cell RNA spiked in. Subset defined: FACS-sorted CD8+CD4-CCR7+CD45RA+ naive T cells. The sequence was obtained from a human donor in good health. Some libraries in this study had Jurkat cell RNA spiked in. The chain has TRBV5-8 and TRBJ2-7, with D perhaps assigned TRBD1 or TRBD2 (5 bases each). CDR3 sequence (DNA): TGTGCCAGCAGCTTAAGGGACGGGCCCTACGAGCAGTACTTC. Amino acids: CASSLRDGPYEQYF. Complete variable domain (other parts from reference TRBV5-8 and TRBJ2-7): EAGVTQSPTHLIKTRGQQATLRCSPISGHTSVYWYQQALGLGLQFLLWYDEGEERNRGNFPPRFSGRQFPNYSSELNVNALELEDSALYLCASSLRDGPYEQYFGPGTRLTVT.